What follows are 24 T cell receptor beta chains derived from one specimen sequenced in a study of T-cell reconstitution after alpha-beta-depleted transplantation in children. A TCRbeta library incorporating unique molecular identifiers was prepared. TCRdb itself ran the PCR reads through MiXCR, one entry per CDR3 protein. This sample has about 600,000 distinct CDR3 sequences; around 23% occur once, and the top ten carry about 14%. The input for sequencing was PBMCs, mostly from graft donor cells, taken 360 days after TCRalphabeta/CD19-depleted stem cell transplant. Every receptor here comes from a boy younger than two who had a stem cell transplant for acute myeloid leukemia, so the T cells may come from the graft donor.

This clonotype turned up a few times. The chain employs TRBV20-1 and TRBJ1-5; no definite D call. This CDR3 comprises 14 residues. CDR1 and CDR2 from the germline V gene are DFQATT and SNEGSKA (reference sequence). Deletions cut 0 bases from V and 0 bases from J, with 6 bases between. This CDR3 is CSARDLGSNQPQHF. The CDR3 DNA sequence: TGCAGTGCTAGAGATCTAGGTAGCAATCAGCCCCAGCATTTT.

In this sample, this clonotype turned up many times. This chain uses TRBV4-1 with TRBJ2-3; the match to TRBD2 covers 7 bases. Trimming removed 0 bases from V and 9 bases from J; junction bases left unmatched: 6. The germline V gene has CDR1 MGHRA and CDR2 YSYEKL. This CDR3 has 14 residues. CDR3 sequence (DNA): TGCGCCAGCAGCCAAGATTCCCTAGCGGACACGCAGTATTTT. Its translation is CASSQDSLADTQYF.

J is TRBJ2-2 and V is TRBV4-1; a possible D gene is TRBD1 (5 bases). This CDR3 has 17 amino acids. The germline CDR1 and CDR2 sequences are MGHRA and YSYEKL. V shed 4 bases and J shed 3 bases, with 18 bases lying between them. As DNA, the CDR3 is TGCGCCAGCAGCCCCCGTTTGGCAGGGCTCGACACCGGGGAGCTGTTTTTT. This sequence encodes CASSPRLAGLDTGELFF.

The gene calls are TRBV4-1 and TRBJ2-3; possibly TRBD2 for D (6 bases). In germline, CDR1 is MGHRA, CDR2 YSYEKL. This CDR3 spans 23 amino acids. V lost 0 bases, J lost 2 bases, and 33 bases lay in between. CDR3 loop: CASSQDRGSWQVVGRPHTDTQYF. The CDR3 coding sequence is TGCGCCAGCAGCCAAGATCGAGGCAGTTGGCAGGTTGTAGGGAGGCCCCACACAGATACGCAGTATTTT.

The chain uses TRBV24-1 and TRBJ2-7, with 7 bases matching TRBD1. The CDR3 runs to 14 residues. Germline-derived CDR1 and CDR2 are KGHDR and SFDVKD. The V gene end was trimmed by 2 bases and the J gene end by 2 bases; junction bases not matched to a gene: 2. CDR3 DNA sequence: TGTGCCACCAGTGATTCCGGGACAGCCTACGAGCAGTACTTC. The encoded protein is CATSDSGTAYEQYF.

The chain uses TRBV15 and TRBJ2-1; D might be TRBD1 or TRBD2, each matching 6 bases. Trimming pared 5 bases from V and 7 bases from J, leaving 15 bases between. Per the germline V gene, CDR1 is LNHNV and CDR2 is YYDKDF (reference sequence). CDR3 length: 14 amino acids. The DNA for the CDR3 is TGTGCCACCAGCCCCCGGGGGCGGTGGAATGAGCAGTTCTTC. As protein: CATSPRGRWNEQFF.

This clonotype has more than one count but fewer than ten. DNA of the CDR3: TGCAGTGCTAGAGGAGGGGGATATAACACTGAAGCTTTCTTT. The encoded protein is CSARGGGYNTEAFF. The gene calls are TRBV20-1 and TRBJ1-1; a possible D gene is TRBD1 (6 bases). Germline V gives CDR1 DFQATT, CDR2 SNEGSKA (reference sequence). Between the trimmed V and J ends, which lost 1 base and 2 bases, there was a span of 11 bases. CDR3 size: 14 residues.

The genes are TRBV7-9 and TRBJ1-3, with a tentative D call TRBD1 (5 bases). The germline V gene encodes CDR1 SEHNR and CDR2 FQNEAQ (reference sequence). The CDR3 is 14 residues long. Trimming removed 4 bases at V and 3 bases at J, with 10 bases between. The CDR3 here is CASSWGDYGNTIYF. The CDR3 DNA sequence: TGTGCCAGCAGCTGGGGGGATTATGGAAACACCATATATTTT.

The sample holds a few counts of this clonotype. The rearrangement links TRBV10-3 to TRBJ2-7, with a weak D call TRBD1 (6 bases). Germline lookup yields CDR1 ENHRY and CDR2 SYGVKD. V was cut by 2 bases and J by 3 bases, with 11 bases left in between. The CDR3 consists of 14 residues. The CDR3 region is CAISEGRDIYEQYF. CDR3 in DNA: TGTGCCATCAGTGAGGGCCGGGACATCTACGAGCAGTACTTC.

The chain uses TRBV20-1 and TRBJ1-5; D is possibly TRBD1 (6 bases). This CDR3 region has 14 residues. The V gene lost 1 base and the J gene lost 6 bases, with 13 bases spanning the gap. From germline, CDR1 is DFQATT and CDR2 SNEGSKA (reference sequence). The CDR3 region has the DNA TGCAGTGCTAGAGCGGGGGCCAGTAGTCAGCCCCAGCATTTT. Translating it yields CSARAGASSQPQHF.

The genes are TRBV20-1 and TRBJ2-5; 8 bases line up with TRBD2. The V gene end was trimmed by 3 bases and the J gene end by 0 bases; junction bases not matched to a gene: 3. The germline CDR1 and CDR2 sequences are DFQATT and SNEGSKA (reference sequence). This CDR3 region has 14 residues. This CDR3 is CSASGGGYQETQYF. The CDR3 nucleotides read TGCAGTGCTAGCGGGGGGGGATACCAAGAGACCCAGTACTTC.

V is TRBV6-1 and J is TRBJ1-1; D remains ambiguous. The CDR3 sequence is 14 residues long. CDR1 and CDR2 (germline): MNHNS, SASEGT. The V end lost 3 bases, the J end lost 6 bases, and 14 bases lay between the germline ends. The CDR3 is CASSDEMVFPEAFF. DNA of the CDR3: TGTGCCAGCAGTGATGAGATGGTTTTCCCTGAAGCTTTCTTT.

This clonotype appeared many times. The chain carries TRBV12-3 or TRBV12-4 and TRBJ2-2; possibly TRBD1 for D (7 bases). This CDR3 is built from 16 residues. The V end was cut by 7 bases, the J end by 5 bases, with 20 bases between. The chain's CDR3 is CASIRGTTGKTGELFF. As DNA, the CDR3 is TGTGCCAGCATTCGGGGGACGACAGGGAAAACCGGGGAGCTGTTTTTT.

V and J are TRBV5-1 and TRBJ2-2; maybe TRBD2 (5 bases). The V and J ends lost 6 bases and 4 bases respectively, with 16 bases between them. The germline V gene encodes CDR1 SGHRS and CDR2 YFSETQ. The CDR3 spans 15 residues. DNA for the CDR3: TGCGCCAGCACCGGGGAGATTCGCGGCACCGGGGAGCTGTTTTTT. It yields the protein CASTGEIRGTGELFF.

The chain links TRBV5-1 to TRBJ1-1, with D perhaps TRBD1 (5 bases). Deletions cut 1 base from V and 4 bases from J, with 11 bases between. The CDR3 covers 14 residues. Per germline, CDR1 SGHRS and CDR2 YFSETQ. As DNA, the CDR3 is TGCGCCAGCAGCTTGAGCGCGGGGCCCACTGAAGCTTTCTTT. This translates into CASSLSAGPTEAFF.

Only a few counts were recorded for this clonotype. The chain employs TRBV7-2 and TRBJ2-7; TRBD2 matches at 7 bases. V gave up 6 bases and J gave up 2 bases; unmatched junction bases: 7. CDR1 is SGHTA, CDR2 FQGNSA, per germline. This CDR3 has 14 amino acids. In DNA, the CDR3 is TGTGCCAGCAGTTTGGCGGGGGTAGCCTACGAGCAGTACTTC. Encoded protein: CASSLAGVAYEQYF.

The rearrangement uses TRBV20-1 and TRBJ2-1; D unclear. The CDR3 extends over 16 amino acids. With 2 bases removed from V and 4 bases from J, the gap between germline ends came to 18 bases. The germline CDR1 and CDR2 sequences are DFQATT and SNEGSKA (reference sequence). DNA of the CDR3: TGCAGTGCTAGACCCCTCACTCAGGACCATTACAATGAGCAGTTCTTC. Translated, it gives CSARPLTQDHYNEQFF.

The chain recombines TRBV12-3 or TRBV12-4 with TRBJ2-7, with TRBD2 matching over 8 bases. The CDR3 is made up of 13 amino acids. Germline trimming cut 6 bases from V and 5 bases from J; bases unmatched to any gene: 6. CDR3 DNA: TGTGCCAGCAGCCACGGGACTAGGGACGAGCAGTACTTC. Its translation: CASSHGTRDEQYF.

The V gene is TRBV12-3 or TRBV12-4, the J gene TRBJ1-1, with 8 bases that match TRBD1. CDR3 length: 16 residues. The J segment lost 5 bases and the V segment lost 1 base, leaving 9 bases of the junction unmatched. CDR3 sequence: CASSLDGGQGGTEAFF. CDR3 in DNA: TGTGCCAGCAGTTTAGACGGCGGACAGGGAGGGACTGAAGCTTTCTTT.

The chain has TRBV7-6 and TRBJ1-1; no clear D. This CDR3 is built from 13 residues. Per germline, CDR1 SGHVS and CDR2 FNYEAQ. V shed 4 bases and J shed 5 bases, with 11 bases lying between them. CDR3 in amino acids: CASSSSLTTEAFF. The CDR3 DNA reads TGTGCCAGCAGCTCCTCTTTAACAACTGAAGCTTTCTTT.

This clonotype was found a few times. The genes are TRBV20-1 and TRBJ2-5; D gene uncertain. The germline V gene has CDR1 DFQATT and CDR2 SNEGSKA (reference sequence). This CDR3 spans 14 amino acids. Trimming took 6 bases from V and 1 from J, leaving 15 bases between them. For the CDR3, the DNA is TGCAGTGCCTCGTACAGTTTGGGCCAAGAGACCCAGTACTTC. Protein product: CSASYSLGQETQYF.

This clonotype was detected only once. The V gene is TRBV18, the J gene TRBJ1-5; D remains ambiguous. CDR1 and CDR2 from the germline V gene are KGHSH and LQKENI. The V end lost 2 bases, the J end lost 0 bases, and 11 bases lay between the germline ends. This CDR3 has 16 amino acids. The CDR3 DNA sequence: TGTGCCAGCTCACCAACGCCAGGCTATAGCAATCAGCCCCAGCATTTT. Its protein product is CASSPTPGYSNQPQHF. Combining the CDR3 with reference TRBV18 and TRBJ1-5 gives the whole variable domain NAGVMQNPRHLVRRRGQEARLRCSPMKGHSHVYWYRQLPEEGLKFMVYLQKENIIDESGMPKERFSAEFPKEGPSILRIQQVVRGDSAAYFCASSPTPGYSNQPQHFGDGTRLSIL.

The gene calls are TRBV6-2 or TRBV6-3 and TRBJ1-6; D gene unclear. CDR1 is MNHEY and CDR2 is SVGEGT in the germline V gene. The CDR3 extends over 12 amino acids. Trimming stripped 2 bases from V and 9 bases from J, with 5 bases between. The CDR3 nucleotides read TGTGCCAGCAGTTACGCCCTTTCACCCCTCCACTTT. It specifies CASSYALSPLHF.

This clonotype was observed a handful of times. This CDR3 is CSVELTYWGQGGIRYTF. The CDR3 DNA reads TGCAGCGTTGAATTAACGTACTGGGGACAGGGGGGCATCCGCTACACCTTC. The chain links TRBV29-1 to TRBJ1-2; 11 bases match TRBD1. The CDR3 covers 17 residues. From germline, CDR1 is SQVTM and CDR2 ANQGSEA. The ends lost 2 bases at V and 9 bases at J; junction bases unmatched: 17.